This T cell receptor beta chain was retrieved from a study of T-cell memory formation after mild COVID-19. Study overall: Largely donor-specific TCR clusters were found. The study's findings and limits: Specificity for SARS-CoV-2 was not confirmed among the second-wave clones peaking on day 37. Most CD4+ clones that shrank were in CM and EM, while CD8+ ones turned up in EMRA. In pre-infection memory, a portion of responding clones appeared, which suggested that cross-reactive memory joined.

Concerning this clonotype itself: As yet, its antigen is unknown.

TCRdb independently ran MiXCR on the 5' RACE reads; one entry per CDR3 protein. The sample yields approximately 210,000 distinct CDR3 sequences, 10% to 13% seen once. From germline, CDR1 is DFQATT and CDR2 SNEGSKA (reference sequence). Trimming took 0 bases from V and 4 from J, leaving 9 bases between them. This CDR3 is built from 14 residues. This TCR derives from a man younger than 30 who had mild COVID-19 (a few samples of this study predate the infection). Cell type and time point are not known. The sample comprised PBMCs or a T cell subset sorted from them (not recorded which). The chain joins TRBV20-1 to TRBJ1-4; the D is unclear. The CDR3 reads CSARDLGFNEKLFF. In nucleotides, the CDR3 is TGCAGTGCTAGAGATCTGGGATTTAATGAAAAACTGTTTTTT.